Listed below are T cell receptor beta chains from one sample, sequenced in a study of T cell responses to AZD1222 COVID-19 vaccine. Generated by immunoSEQ multiplex PCR, the TCRdb table keeps only in-frame clones and is missing some. The sample lists under 300,000 clones, approximately 95% occurring once. The sample consisted of peripheral blood, taken on day 0 of AZD1222 vaccination. These TCRs come from an adult in good health. Both conserved end residues are part of each CDR3. A D gene is named only where the DNA matches it firmly. Only part of the rows carry a size: once, few, many, or a class if the clone is expanded.

V: TRBV5-6; J: TRBJ1-2; size: .; D: TRBD1; DNA: TGTGCCAGCAGCCCATTCCCGGGACAGGGATACTATGGCTACACCTTC; CDR3: CASSPFPGQGYYGYTF
V: TRBV7-2; J: TRBJ2-7; size: .; D: .; DNA: TGTGCCAGCAGCTTATCGGGAATAGCGACGCCCGAGCAGTACTTC; CDR3: CASSLSGIATPEQYF
V: TRBV28; J: TRBJ2-1; size: .; D: TRBD2; DNA: TGTGCCAGCAGTCGAGAGGCTAGCGGGACCGGGGGGCAGTTCTTC; CDR3: CASSREASGTGGQFF
V: TRBV30; J: TRBJ1-1; size: once; D: .; DNA: TGTGCCTCGGGGGGCTGGGGGAGCACTGAAGCTTTCTTT; CDR3: CASGGWGSTEAFF
V: TRBV7-2; J: TRBJ1-3; size: few; D: TRBD1; DNA: TGTGCCAGCAGCCCAGGGGGCAGGGGAGGAGGAAACACCATATATTTT; CDR3: CASSPGGRGGGNTIYF
V: TRBV6-7; J: TRBJ2-5; size: .; D: .; DNA: TGTGCCAGCAGTTACTCGAATTCGGCCAGGACTGAAGAGACCCAGTACTTC; CDR3: CASSYSNSARTEETQYF
V: TRBV10-3; J: TRBJ2-3; size: .; D: .; DNA: TGTGCCATCAGTGAGGTGGGAGATACGCAGTATTTT; CDR3: CAISEVGDTQYF
V: TRBV7-9; J: TRBJ2-1; size: .; D: .; DNA: TGTGCCAGCAGCTTGCTTACAGGGAATCCAGCCAATGAGCAGTTCTTC; CDR3: CASSLLTGNPANEQFF
V: TRBV28; J: TRBJ1-4; size: .; D: TRBD1; DNA: TGTGCCAGCAGCACATCGCAGGGGGGGACTAATGAAAAACTGTTTTTT; CDR3: CASSTSQGGTNEKLFF
V: TRBV2; J: TRBJ2-5; size: .; D: .; DNA: TGTGCCAGCAGGCCTCCCGGGGGCACAGAGACCCAGTACTTC; CDR3: CASRPPGGTETQYF
V: TRBV7-3; J: TRBJ2-7; size: once; D: .; DNA: TGTGCCAGCAGCCCCGCCGGGGGCTCCTACGAGCAGTACTTC; CDR3: CASSPAGGSYEQYF
V: TRBV6-6; J: TRBJ2-3; size: .; D: TRBD2; DNA: TGTGCCAGCAGCCGCCCACTAGCGGGAGATGCAGATACGCAGTATTTT; CDR3: CASSRPLAGDADTQYF
V: TRBV6-2/TRBV6-3; J: TRBJ2-1; size: .; D: TRBD2; DNA: TGTGCCAGCAGTTACCGGGGACTAGCGGACTACAATGAGCAGTTCTTC; CDR3: CASSYRGLADYNEQFF
V: TRBV28; J: TRBJ2-6; size: .; D: .; DNA: TGTGCCAGCAAAATGGGGGTCTCTGGGGCCAACGTCCTGACTTTC; CDR3: CASKMGVSGANVLTF
V: TRBV21-1; J: TRBJ1-1; size: .; D: .; DNA: TGTGCCAGCAGCAAAGAGGGGGGCCTCCCGAACACTGAAGCTTTCTTT; CDR3: CASSKEGGLPNTEAFF
V: TRBV28; J: TRBJ2-1; size: .; D: TRBD1; DNA: TGTGCCAGCACCACGGGACAGCACTCCTACAATGAGCAGTTCTTC; CDR3: CASTTGQHSYNEQFF
V: TRBV28; J: TRBJ2-1; size: .; D: TRBD1; DNA: TGTGCCAGTCACACCGGACAGGGTGTAAATGAGCAGTTCTTC; CDR3: CASHTGQGVNEQFF
V: TRBV28; J: TRBJ1-1; size: .; D: .; DNA: TGTGCCAGCATTCCCCCCGCGCTGGATAAAGCTTTCTTT; CDR3: CASIPPALDKAFF
V: TRBV4-1; J: TRBJ2-7; size: .; D: .; DNA: TGCGCCAGCAGCCCTCAACGGGGATCGGTTGGGCACGAGCAGTACTTC; CDR3: CASSPQRGSVGHEQYF
V: TRBV28; J: TRBJ1-1; size: .; D: TRBD1; DNA: TGTGCCAGCAGTTCGGGGACAGGGGGCAGGTGGACTGAAGCTTTCTTT; CDR3: CASSSGTGGRWTEAFF
V: TRBV18; J: TRBJ1-3; size: .; D: .; DNA: TGTGCCAGCTCACCACCTCGGCAAGGAGGAGGAAACACCATATATTTT; CDR3: CASSPPRQGGGNTIYF
V: TRBV23-1; J: TRBJ2-1; size: once; D: TRBD2; DNA: TGCGCCAGCAGTCAATCGGGCAGGGAAGGTAGCGGGAGAGGCTCCTACAATGAGCAGTTCTTC; CDR3: CASSQSGREGSGRGSYNEQFF
V: TRBV6-5; J: TRBJ2-7; size: .; D: TRBD2; DNA: TGTGCCAGCAGTTACGCGGGAGGCTCCTACGAGCAGTACTTC; CDR3: CASSYAGGSYEQYF
V: TRBV5-1; J: TRBJ1-3; size: .; D: .; DNA: TGCGCCAGCATGGAACAGCCGAGCTCTGGAAACACCATATATTTT; CDR3: CASMEQPSSGNTIYF
V: TRBV5-6; J: TRBJ1-5; size: .; D: .; DNA: TGTGCCAGCAGCTTGGCCGGTAGTGGCAATCAGCCCCAGCATTTT; CDR3: CASSLAGSGNQPQHF
V: TRBV3-1/TRBV3-2; J: TRBJ2-5; size: .; D: .; DNA: TGTGCCAGCAGCCACCACAACCAAGAGACCCAGTACTTC; CDR3: CASSHHNQETQYF
V: TRBV19; J: TRBJ2-7; size: once; D: .; DNA: TGTGCCAGTAGTATCGGACCAGCCTCCTACGAGCAGTACTTC; CDR3: CASSIGPASYEQYF
V: TRBV2; J: TRBJ2-2; size: .; D: TRBD1; DNA: TGTGCCAGCAGTCAGGACAGGGAGAGGGCCGGGGAGCTGTTTTTT; CDR3: CASSQDRERAGELFF
V: TRBV6-1; J: TRBJ2-1; size: .; D: .; DNA: TGTGCCAGCAGTGAATCGGCACTGAACGTCGAGCAGTTCTTC; CDR3: CASSESALNVEQFF
V: TRBV4-1; J: TRBJ2-7; size: .; D: TRBD1; DNA: TGCGCCAGCAGCCCACGGACAGGGTCCTACGAGCAGTACTTC; CDR3: CASSPRTGSYEQYF
V: TRBV5-6; J: TRBJ2-5; size: .; D: .; DNA: TGTGCCAGCAGCTTCGGCGGGCCCCAGTACTTC; CDR3: CASSFGGPQYF
V: TRBV4-3; J: TRBJ1-1; size: .; D: .; DNA: TGCGCCAGCAGCCTAGAGCAGTTGAACACTGAAGCTTTCTTT; CDR3: CASSLEQLNTEAFF
V: TRBV28; J: TRBJ1-2; size: .; D: .; DNA: TGTGCCAGCAGTTTAGCGGGGGCCCCGTTTGGCTACACCTTC; CDR3: CASSLAGAPFGYTF
V: TRBV12-3/TRBV12-4; J: TRBJ1-2; size: .; D: .; DNA: TGTGCCAGCAGTTTAGACAAGGCATATGGCTACACCTTC; CDR3: CASSLDKAYGYTF
V: TRBV7-2; J: TRBJ1-3; size: .; D: TRBD1; DNA: TGTGCCAGCAGCTTAGGGGACAGGGGTAAAACCATATATTTT; CDR3: CASSLGDRGKTIYF
V: TRBV2; J: TRBJ2-1; size: few; D: TRBD2; DNA: TGTGCCAGCAAACTCGGACTAGCGGGTTCCTACAATGAGCAGTTCTTC; CDR3: CASKLGLAGSYNEQFF
V: TRBV28; J: TRBJ2-3; size: .; D: .; DNA: TGTGCCAGCAGCTCGGCGGCAGATACGCAGTATTTT; CDR3: CASSSAADTQYF
V: TRBV30; J: TRBJ1-3; size: .; D: .; DNA: TGTGCCTGGAGGGGTACAGGGCGGGGAAACACCATATATTTT; CDR3: CAWRGTGRGNTIYF
V: TRBV10-3; J: TRBJ1-4; size: .; D: .; DNA: TGTGCCATCAGTGAGTCATGGGGTCGTGATGAAAAACTGTTTTTT; CDR3: CAISESWGRDEKLFF
V: TRBV9; J: TRBJ2-6; size: once; D: .; DNA: TGTGCCAGCGGCCCGAGGGGCTCTGGGGCCAACGTCCTGACTTTC; CDR3: CASGPRGSGANVLTF
V: TRBV9; J: TRBJ1-4; size: .; D: .; DNA: TGTGCCAGCAGCCCCTGGGGGGCAACTAATGAAAAACTGTTTTTT; CDR3: CASSPWGATNEKLFF
V: TRBV19; J: TRBJ2-5; size: once; D: .; DNA: TGTGCCAGTAGTACCCTCCCGCAAGGGACCCAGTACTTC; CDR3: CASSTLPQGTQYF
V: TRBV29-1; J: TRBJ2-7; size: .; D: TRBD1; DNA: TGCAGCGTTTTGACAGGGATCTCCTACGAGCAGTACTTC; CDR3: CSVLTGISYEQYF
V: TRBV28; J: TRBJ1-6; size: .; D: TRBD1; DNA: TGTGCCAGCAGTTTTTGGACAGGGGAATCACCCCTCCACTTT; CDR3: CASSFWTGESPLHF
V: TRBV3-1/TRBV3-2; J: TRBJ1-1; size: .; D: .; DNA: TGTGCCAGCAGCCCTGAAGGGAGGGGCACTGAAGCTTTCTTT; CDR3: CASSPEGRGTEAFF
V: TRBV18; J: TRBJ1-5; size: .; D: .; DNA: TGTGCCAGCTCACTTACCTCGGACACTAGCAATCAGCCCCAGCATTTT; CDR3: CASSLTSDTSNQPQHF
V: TRBV28; J: TRBJ1-5; size: .; D: .; DNA: TGTGCCAGCAGTCTCATCCAGGGAACACAGCCCCAGCATTTT; CDR3: CASSLIQGTQPQHF
V: TRBV30; J: TRBJ1-1; size: .; D: .; DNA: TGTGCCTGGGATACGGGACGGACGGAAACTGAAGCTTTCTTT; CDR3: CAWDTGRTETEAFF